This T cell receptor beta chain was retrieved from a study of T cell responses to AZD1222 COVID-19 vaccine. At the level of the study: Timing groups of about 4 and about 12 weeks for second doses were pooled.

Points on this clone: Its cognate antigen is unknown.

Here immunoSEQ multiplex PCR was the method, and the copy in TCRdb shows in-frame clones only, minus some. The sample lists around 58,000 clones; 84% were seen once. Study findings and constraints: Spike-specific TCR repertoires showed rising breadth and depth after two AZD1222 doses. The CD4 TCRs associated with vaccination extended across spike and predominated at 160-218 and 743-854. Mostly white British, mostly female donors; authors suggested clonal diversity may be underestimated.

This CDR3 has 15 residues. V trimming: 3 bases; J trimming: 5 bases; junction bases outside the gene matches: 8. Germline values: CDR1 KGHSH, CDR2 LQKENI. The sample in question was peripheral blood, obtained on day 0 of AZD1222 vaccination. This sequence joins TRBV18 and TRBJ2-3, with TRBD1 identical over 7 bases. This clonotype was sampled from an adult in good health. The DNA for the CDR3 is TGTGCCAGCTCACCTCCAGGGGGATTCGAAGATACGCAGTATTTT. This codes for CASSPPGGFEDTQYF.